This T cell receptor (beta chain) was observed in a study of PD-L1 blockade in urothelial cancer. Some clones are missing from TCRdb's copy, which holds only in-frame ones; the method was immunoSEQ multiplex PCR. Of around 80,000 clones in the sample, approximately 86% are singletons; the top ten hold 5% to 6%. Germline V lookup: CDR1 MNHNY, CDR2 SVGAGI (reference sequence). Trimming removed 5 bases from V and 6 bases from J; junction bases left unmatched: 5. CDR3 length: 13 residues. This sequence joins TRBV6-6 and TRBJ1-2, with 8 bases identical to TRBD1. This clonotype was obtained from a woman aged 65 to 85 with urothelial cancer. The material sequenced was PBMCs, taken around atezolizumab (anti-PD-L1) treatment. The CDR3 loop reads CASSHNRGDGYTF. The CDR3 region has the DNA TGTGCCAGCAGTCATAACAGGGGGGATGGCTACACCTTC.